This is a list of T cell receptor beta chains from one sample in a study of T cells in Graves' hyperthyroidism and ophthalmopathy. TCRdb analysed the multiplex PCR reads with MiXCR anew, one entry per CDR3 protein. This sample has fewer than 400,000 distinct CDR3 sequences, with approximately 14% found just once. The source material was blood. Every receptor here comes from a woman aged 18 to 35 with Graves' hyperthyroidism that later progressed to Graves' ophthalmopathy. The CDR3 runs from the conserved cysteine through the conserved F or W. D genes are given only for firm matches. Expanded clones get a size class; other rows say once, few or many, or leave the size out.

D: -
V: TRBV5-1
J: TRBJ2-3
size: -
CDR3: CASSWDGVTDTQYF
DNA: TGCGCCAGCAGCTGGGACGGGGTCACAGATACGCAGTATTTT

D: -
V: TRBV12-5
J: TRBJ1-2
size: many
CDR3: CASGLGGDGYTF
DNA: TGTGCTAGTGGGTTAGGAGGCGATGGCTACACCTTC

D: TRBD1
V: TRBV7-2
J: TRBJ2-5
size: many
CDR3: CASSEDRGETQYF
DNA: TGTGCCAGCAGCGAGGACAGGGGAGAGACCCAGTACTTC

D: -
V: TRBV11-2
J: TRBJ2-1
size: many
CDR3: CASRKDPYNEQFF
DNA: TGTGCCAGCAGGAAAGACCCCTACAATGAGCAGTTCTTC

D: TRBD1
V: TRBV2
J: TRBJ1-2
size: many
CDR3: CASSELRTGGGDGYTF
DNA: TGTGCCAGCAGTGAACTTAGGACAGGGGGAGGCGATGGCTACACCTTC

D: -
V: TRBV27
J: TRBJ1-2
size: many
CDR3: CASSPGTGYGYTF
DNA: TGTGCCAGCAGTCCTGGGACGGGCTATGGCTACACCTTC

D: TRBD1
V: TRBV4-3
J: TRBJ2-2
size: -
CDR3: CASSQSRGRTGELFF
DNA: TGCGCCAGCAGCCAAAGCAGGGGGCGTACCGGGGAGCTGTTTTTT

D: TRBD1
V: TRBV27
J: TRBJ1-1
size: many
CDR3: CASSSSSRGILKHTEAFF
DNA: TGTGCCAGCAGTTCATCTTCCAGGGGGATCCTGAAGCACACTGAAGCTTTCTTT

D: -
V: TRBV10-3
J: TRBJ2-5
size: few
CDR3: CAISRDLQETQYF
DNA: TGTGCCATCTCACGGGACCTCCAAGAGACCCAGTACTTC

D: TRBD1
V: TRBV28
J: TRBJ2-5
size: many
CDR3: CASSLTPGQGSETQYF
DNA: TGTGCCAGCAGTTTGACCCCGGGACAGGGTTCAGAGACCCAGTACTTC

D: TRBD2
V: TRBV6-5
J: TRBJ2-7
size: few
CDR3: CASSYASGLGEQYF
DNA: TGTGCCAGCAGTTACGCTAGCGGACTAGGCGAGCAGTACTTC

D: -
V: TRBV7-9
J: TRBJ1-2
size: few
CDR3: CASSLEVLRARGYTF
DNA: TGTGCCAGCAGCTTAGAGGTCCTCAGGGCCAGGGGCTACACCTTC

D: TRBD2
V: TRBV7-3
J: TRBJ2-7
size: -
CDR3: CASSAQLAGGFDEQYF
DNA: TGTGCCAGCAGCGCTCAACTAGCGGGAGGGTTCGACGAGCAGTACTTC

D: -
V: TRBV14
J: TRBJ1-1
size: few
CDR3: CASSQQGIQAFF
DNA: TGTGCCAGCAGCCAGCAGGGGATCCAAGCTTTCTTT

D: TRBD2
V: TRBV7-2
J: TRBJ2-5
size: many
CDR3: CASSHGLAGETQYF
DNA: TGTGCCAGCAGCCATGGACTAGCGGGAGAGACCCAGTACTTC

D: TRBD2
V: TRBV28
J: TRBJ2-1
size: many
CDR3: CASSGWGLAGGLYNEQFF
DNA: TGTGCCAGCAGTGGGTGGGGGCTAGCGGGAGGGCTATACAATGAGCAGTTCTTC

D: TRBD2
V: TRBV12-3/TRBV12-4
J: TRBJ2-3
size: many
CDR3: CASSFYGRGLAGGDTDTQYF
DNA: TGTGCCAGCAGTTTCTACGGCAGGGGACTAGCGGGAGGGGACACAGATACGCAGTATTTT

D: -
V: TRBV2
J: TRBJ2-7
size: many
CDR3: CASKKDTTYEQYF
DNA: TGTGCCAGCAAGAAGGACACAACCTACGAGCAGTACTTC

D: -
V: TRBV27
J: TRBJ2-1
size: -
CDR3: CASSRLNEQFF
DNA: TGTGCCAGCAGTCGGCTCAATGAGCAGTTCTTC

D: TRBD1
V: TRBV6-1
J: TRBJ1-5
size: few
CDR3: CASRPGQGSNQPQHF
DNA: TGTGCCAGCAGACCTGGACAGGGAAGCAATCAGCCCCAGCATTTT

D: -
V: TRBV6-1
J: TRBJ1-1
size: few
CDR3: CASGNPLNTEAFF
DNA: TGTGCCAGCGGCAACCCCCTGAACACTGAAGCTTTCTTT

D: -
V: TRBV29-1
J: TRBJ2-3
size: many
CDR3: CSVDPAGRTDTQYF
DNA: TGCAGCGTTGATCCAGCGGGCCGCACAGATACGCAGTATTTT

D: -
V: TRBV24-1
J: TRBJ2-3
size: -
CDR3: CATVGGSPDTQYF
DNA: TGTGCCACCGTCGGTGGGAGTCCAGATACGCAGTATTTT

D: -
V: TRBV20-1
J: TRBJ2-7
size: few
CDR3: CSARTRSRERGYEQYF
DNA: TGCAGTGCTAGAACCCGAAGCCGGGAGCGAGGCTACGAGCAGTACTTC

D: TRBD1
V: TRBV7-2
J: TRBJ1-1
size: -
CDR3: CASSLAGTGVNTEAFF
DNA: TGTGCCAGCAGCTTAGCCGGGACAGGGGTTAACACTGAAGCTTTCTTT

D: TRBD1
V: TRBV20-1
J: TRBJ2-1
size: many
CDR3: CSARPGTDEQFF
DNA: TGCAGTGCTAGACCCGGGACAGACGAGCAGTTCTTC

D: -
V: TRBV3-1
J: TRBJ2-2
size: few
CDR3: CASSRRIMNTGELFF
DNA: TGTGCCAGCAGCCGTAGAATCATGAACACCGGGGAGCTGTTTTTT

D: -
V: TRBV4-2
J: TRBJ2-7
size: many
CDR3: CASSHHTGSGEQYF
DNA: TGTGCCAGCAGCCATCATACAGGGAGCGGCGAGCAGTACTTC

D: TRBD2
V: TRBV28
J: TRBJ2-3
size: many
CDR3: CASRPPGLATLTDTQYF
DNA: TGTGCCAGCAGACCTCCGGGACTAGCCACATTAACAGATACGCAGTATTTT

D: TRBD2
V: TRBV19
J: TRBJ2-7
size: many
CDR3: CASSTTSGRLYEQYF
DNA: TGTGCCAGTAGTACGACCAGCGGGAGGCTCTACGAGCAGTACTTC

D: TRBD2
V: TRBV11-2
J: TRBJ2-5
size: many
CDR3: CASHLAGETQYF
DNA: TGTGCCAGCCACTTAGCGGGAGAGACCCAGTACTTC

D: TRBD1
V: TRBV7-2
J: TRBJ1-4
size: few
CDR3: CASTPTSGQVEKLFF
DNA: TGTGCCAGCACCCCTACTTCCGGACAGGTTGAAAAACTGTTTTTT